These 28 T cell receptor beta chains were sequenced from one sample in a study of glioma-infiltrating T cells after dendritic cell vaccination. Profiling relied on immunoSEQ multiplex PCR, and the TCRdb table lists in-frame clones only, not all of them. The repertoire holds about 32,000 clones, with approximately 90% as singletons. Sequenced material: blood, taken before dendritic cell vaccination. The receptors here all came from a human donor with glioblastoma.

This chain uses TRBV7-8 with TRBJ2-5, with D unresolved. The CDR3 spans 14 residues. The germline V gene has CDR1 SGHVS and CDR2 FQNEAQ. Deletions cut 5 bases from V and 5 bases from J, with 15 bases between. This chain's CDR3 is CASSTSPPPETQYF. The CDR3 DNA sequence: TGTGCCAGCAGCACATCACCACCACCCGAGACCCAGTACTTC.

The gene calls are TRBV6-5 and TRBJ2-1; 12 positions match TRBD2. This CDR3 comprises 15 residues. V lost 5 bases and J lost 3; bases outside the gene matches: 2. CDR1 is MNHEY, CDR2 SVGAGI, per germline. CDR3 nucleotides: TGTGCCAGCAGTAGACTAGCGGGGGACTACAATGAGCAGTTCTTC. Translated: CASSRLAGDYNEQFF.

This clone occurred once. This chain's CDR3 is CASSARQGAYTEAFF. DNA for the CDR3: TGTGCCAGCAGTGCCAGACAGGGGGCTTACACTGAAGCTTTCTTT. The J gene is TRBJ1-1, the V gene TRBV6-1; 10 bases are a match to TRBD1. The CDR3 has 15 residues. Germline V CDR1 and CDR2: MNHNS, SASEGT. V lost 4 bases to trimming and J lost 3 bases; unmatched junction nucleotides: 5.

The CDR3 coding sequence is TGTGCCAGCAGTTTAGGACTAGCGGGGGGAGAGACCCAGTACTTC. This codes for CASSLGLAGGETQYF. The V and J genes are TRBV27 and TRBJ2-5, with 14 bases matching TRBD2. The CDR3 runs to 15 residues. The junction had 0 bases not matched to a gene; V was cut back by 2 bases and J by 4 bases. Germline V gives CDR1 MNHEY, CDR2 SMNVEV (reference sequence).

The chain is built from TRBV7-9 and TRBJ1-2; the D gene is possibly TRBD1 (5 bases). The V end lost 7 bases, the J end lost 6 bases, and 18 bases lay between the germline ends. The CDR3 length is 14 residues. Germline CDR1 and CDR2: SEHNR and FQNEAQ (reference sequence). CDR3 bases: TGTGCCAGCATTTCATCGGGGGAAGGGAATGGCTACACCTTC. This codes for CASISSGEGNGYTF.

V is TRBV14 and J is TRBJ2-7; 8 bases are a match to TRBD2. Germline CDR1 is SGHDN and CDR2 is FVKESK. CDR3 length: 17 residues. The junction had 12 bases not matched to a gene; V was cut back by 4 bases and J by 1 base. CDR3 nucleotide sequence: TGTGCCAGCAGCCCCGGCGTAAGCGGGAGATGGTCCTACGAGCAGTACTTC. It codes for CASSPGVSGRWSYEQYF.

The DNA for the CDR3 is TGTGCCAGCAGCCCTCGGTTTAGCGGGGTATCAGATACGCAGTATTTT. Translated: CASSPRFSGVSDTQYF. The chain joins TRBV7-2 to TRBJ2-3, with 8 positions matching TRBD2. Germline trimming cut 5 bases from V and 4 bases from J; bases unmatched to any gene: 11. The CDR3 has 16 amino acids. Looked up from germline, CDR1 is SGHTA and CDR2 is FQGNSA.

The chain carries TRBV19 and TRBJ2-1, with D perhaps TRBD2 (5 bases). This CDR3 region has 16 residues. Trimming stripped 7 bases from V and 0 bases from J, with 16 bases between. Germline V gene lookup returns CDR1 LNHDA and CDR2 SQIVND (reference sequence). The CDR3 DNA follows: TGTGCCAGTACCCTATCGGACTCCAGCTCCTACAATGAGCAGTTCTTC. Translating gives CASTLSDSSSYNEQFF.

The chain combines TRBV7-6 with TRBJ2-2, with 8 bases that match TRBD1. The CDR3 spans 15 residues. The V gene's germline CDR1 is SGHVS and CDR2 FNYEAQ. V lost 6 bases to trimming and J lost 0 bases; unmatched junction nucleotides: 3. The CDR3 DNA reads TGTGCCAGCAGTCGACAGGGGACGAACACCGGGGAGCTGTTTTTT. Translation gives CASSRQGTNTGELFF.

V and J are TRBV27 and TRBJ1-2; perhaps TRBD1 as D (6 bases). The CDR3 is 14 residues long. Trimming stripped 3 bases from V and 8 bases from J, with 16 bases between. Germline V gene sequence: CDR1 MNHEY, CDR2 SMNVEV (reference sequence). The CDR3 bases are TGTGCCAGCAGTTTTGGTGGGGGGGCGCGGGGCTACACCTTC. Its protein is CASSFGGGARGYTF.

The chain is built from TRBV19 and TRBJ2-5, with a possible D match to TRBD1 (6 bases). The J call may be mistaken, given a closer DNA end match to TRBJ2-7. This CDR3 is built from 14 residues. Germline V lookup: CDR1 LNHDA, CDR2 SQIVND (reference sequence). CDR3 amino acids: CASRVDRSSYEQYF. DNA of the CDR3: TGTGCCAGTAGAGTAGACAGGTCCTCCTACGAGCAGTACTTC.

This chain joins TRBV6-6 and TRBJ2-2; 7 bases are shared with TRBD1. Germline values: CDR1 MNHNY, CDR2 SVGAGI (reference sequence). With V trimmed by 6 bases and J by 3 bases, 7 bases remained unmatched. This CDR3 has 15 residues. The CDR3 sequence: CASRDRARDTGELFF. The CDR3 DNA reads as TGTGCCAGCAGAGACAGGGCGAGGGACACCGGGGAGCTGTTTTTT.

The rearrangement uses TRBV6-5 and TRBJ1-1, with 7 nucleotides matching TRBD1. CDR3 length: 15 amino acids. Germline V lookup: CDR1 MNHEY, CDR2 SVGAGI. The V and J ends lost 0 bases and 5 bases, in that order; junction bases with no gene match: 6. CDR3 protein: CASSYSAHRGTEAFF. The CDR3 DNA sequence: TGTGCCAGCAGTTACTCGGCCCACAGGGGAACTGAAGCTTTCTTT.

This chain connects TRBV2 to TRBJ2-1, with TRBD1 identical over 11 bases. Germline V gene data show CDR1 as SNHLY and CDR2 as FYNNEI. With V trimmed by 8 bases and J by 5 bases, 2 bases remained unmatched. The CDR3 has 13 amino acids. The CDR3 region is CASGQGANNEQFF. CDR3 nucleotides: TGTGCCAGCGGACAGGGGGCCAACAATGAGCAGTTCTTC.

V usage is TRBV2 and J usage is TRBJ1-5; D might be TRBD1 (5 bases). This CDR3 region has 14 residues. The germline gives CDR1 SNHLY, CDR2 FYNNEI. V lost 6 bases to trimming and J lost 6 bases, with 15 bases between them. CDR3 bases: TGTGCCAGCAGCAGTGGGGGGTCGGGTCAGCCCCAGCATTTT. Translated, it gives CASSSGGSGQPQHF.

The chain recombines TRBV19 with TRBJ1-1; TRBD1 agrees at 10 bases. Germline V gene sequence: CDR1 LNHDA, CDR2 SQIVND (reference sequence). The CDR3 is 15 amino acids. The J segment lost 5 bases and the V segment lost 5 bases, leaving 8 bases of the junction unmatched. This CDR3 reads CASSSQTGGRTEAFF. DNA of the CDR3: TGTGCCAGTAGTTCCCAGACAGGGGGCCGAACTGAAGCTTTCTTT.

This rearrangement joins TRBV2 to TRBJ1-4; 10 positions match TRBD1. Germline assignment: CDR1 SNHLY and CDR2 FYNNEI. The CDR3 contains 14 residues. V shed 9 bases and J 5 bases; nucleotides not matched to a gene: 6. The CDR3, as DNA: TGTGCCAGTAGACAGGGGGCGCCCAATGAAAAACTGTTTTTT. Translated, it gives CASRQGAPNEKLFF. Variable domain in full (rest from reference TRBV2 and TRBJ1-4): EPEVTQTPSHQVTQMGQEVILRCVPISNHLYFYWYRQILGQKVEFLVSFYNNEISEKSEIFDDQFSVERPDGSNFTLKIRSTKLEDSAMYFCASRQGAPNEKLFFGSGTQLSVL.

The chain uses TRBV12-5 and TRBJ1-5, with D perhaps matching TRBD1 (5 bases). Germline V gene lookup returns CDR1 LGHNT and CDR2 FRNRAP. The CDR3 length is 12 residues. V shed 6 bases and J shed 2 bases, with 5 bases lying between them. For the CDR3, the DNA is TGTGCTAGTGGGACAGGCAATCAGCCCCAGCATTTT. Translation gives CASGTGNQPQHF.

Turning to this clone: The junction does not match germline at one end; this may be a read error. At the DNA level, this CDR3 is encoded by other sequences in the same sample as well. V is TRBV15 and J is TRBJ1-6; maybe TRBD1 (5 bases). Germline V gene sequence: CDR1 LNHNV, CDR2 YYDKDF (reference sequence). This CDR3 is 15 amino acids long. The CDR3 nucleotides are TGTGCCACCAGCGGCGGGCGGGGGAGGAATTCCCCCCTCCACTTT. Protein product: CATSGGRGRNSPLHF.

CDR3 amino acids: CASSPRQGGSTEAFF. Written as DNA, the CDR3 is TGTGCCAGCTCACCTCGACAGGGTGGGAGTACTGAAGCTTTCTTT. The chain employs TRBV18 and TRBJ1-1; 7 bases fit TRBD1. J gave up 5 bases and V 3 bases, and 9 bases lay outside the gene matches. CDR3 length equals 15 residues. From germline, CDR1 is KGHSH and CDR2 LQKENI.

V is TRBV2 and J is TRBJ2-3; tentative D call: TRBD2 (5 bases). CDR3 length: 13 residues. V was cut by 8 bases and J by 9 bases, with 18 bases left in between. Germline assignment: CDR1 SNHLY and CDR2 FYNNEI. CDR3 sequence reads: CASLTTRDPTQYF. DNA for the CDR3: TGTGCCAGCCTGACTACCCGTGACCCGACGCAGTATTTT.

The chain carries TRBV4-1 and TRBJ2-3, with 11 bases lining up with TRBD2. J lost 5 bases, V lost 4 bases, and 8 bases had no gene match. The germline CDR1 and CDR2 sequences are MGHRA and YSYEKL. This CDR3 spans 16 amino acids. DNA of the CDR3: TGCGCCAGCAGCCGGAGTAGCGGGGGGGCCCGAGATACGCAGTATTTT. Protein sequence: CASSRSSGGARDTQYF.

The rearrangement uses TRBV6-5 and TRBJ2-2; a weak D match, TRBD2 (5 bases). The CDR3 length is 13 residues. With 8 bases removed from V and 7 bases from J, the gap between germline ends came to 14 bases. Germline CDR1 and CDR2: MNHEY and SVGAGI. As DNA, the CDR3 is TGTGCCAGCTGGAGAGGGTCCGGCGGGGAGCTGTTTTTT. Amino acids: CASWRGSGGELFF.

This clone was seen just once. The chain is built from TRBV28 and TRBJ1-2; no reliable D call. The CDR3 runs to 13 residues. Per the germline V gene, CDR1 is MDHEN and CDR2 is SYDVKM. V was cut by 8 bases and J by 5 bases, with 15 bases left in between. The CDR3 here is CASGTTWIYGYTF. As DNA, the CDR3 is TGTGCCAGCGGTACGACATGGATATATGGCTACACCTTC.

The chain is built from TRBV30 and TRBJ2-1, with 12 positions matching TRBD2. The trim removed 2 bases at V and 4 bases at J, leaving 12 bases unmatched. The V gene's germline CDR1 is GTSNPN and CDR2 SVGIG (reference sequence). The CDR3 totals 18 residues. The CDR3 region is CAWSSRASGGAGYNEQFF. CDR3 nucleotide sequence: TGTGCCTGGAGTTCCCGTGCTAGCGGGGGGGCAGGGTACAATGAGCAGTTCTTC.

The chain recombines TRBV7-2 with TRBJ2-7; D possibly corresponds to TRBD1 (6 bases). V was shortened by 5 bases and J by 1 base, with 15 bases between the two germline ends. This CDR3 comprises 15 residues. CDR1 SGHTA and CDR2 FQGNSA come from the germline V gene. DNA for the CDR3: TGTGCCAGCAGCACCCGGGTAGGGGGATCCTACGAGCAGTACTTC. This sequence encodes CASSTRVGGSYEQYF.

The chain carries TRBV10-3 and TRBJ1-5; possibly TRBD1 for D (5 bases). V shed 7 bases and J shed 4 bases, with 17 bases lying between them. Germline V lookup: CDR1 ENHRY, CDR2 SYGVKD. The CDR3 length is 15 residues. As DNA, the CDR3 is TGTGCCATCAAGAACTCTGGGCAGGGAAATCAGCCCCAGCATTTT. Amino acid sequence: CAIKNSGQGNQPQHF.

The chain carries TRBV7-9 and TRBJ2-5, with a possible D match to TRBD1 (5 bases). Trimming removed 3 bases at V and 1 base at J, with 9 bases between. This CDR3 spans 14 amino acids. Looked up from germline, CDR1 is SEHNR and CDR2 is FQNEAQ (reference sequence). The CDR3 reads CASSFQGGQETQYF. The CDR3 DNA reads TGTGCCAGCAGCTTTCAGGGCGGCCAAGAGACCCAGTACTTC.